Presented here are 31 T cell receptor beta chains from one specimen sequenced in a study of blood T cell repertoires in COVID-19. Clones were read by immunoSEQ multiplex PCR, and TCRdb kept only the in-frame ones, dropping some. The table has around 260,000 clones, 84% seen once; the top ten hold around 4%. The sample comprised peripheral blood. The receptors here all came from a man aged 55 to 70 with acute or convalescent COVID-19.

This clone was counted between two and nine times. The genes are TRBV5-1 and TRBJ2-7; no clear D gene. Between the trimmed V and J ends, which lost 4 bases and 2 bases, there was a span of 13 bases. CDR1 and CDR2 from the germline V gene are SGHRS and YFSETQ. CDR3 length equals 14 residues. The CDR3 region is CASSGAVIAYEQYF. The CDR3 bases are TGCGCCAGCAGCGGCGCGGTGATCGCCTACGAGCAGTACTTC.

This clone was recorded a few times. V gene TRBV7-3 combines with J gene TRBJ2-7; a possible D gene is TRBD2 (5 bases). This CDR3 is 15 amino acids long. Deletions cut 1 base from V and 0 bases from J, with 10 bases between. Germline CDR1 and CDR2: SGHTA and FQGTGA. The CDR3 DNA sequence: TGTGCCAGCAGCTTAATGGCAGCGGCCTCCTACGAGCAGTACTTC. It encodes CASSLMAAASYEQYF.

The table lists this clone with a count of one. The chain employs TRBV7-9 and TRBJ2-7; 7 nucleotides agree with TRBD2. The CDR3 length is 14 residues. After removal of 6 bases from V and 2 bases from J, the junction contained 7 bases not matched to a gene. CDR1 and CDR2 (germline): SEHNR, FQNEAQ (reference sequence). The CDR3 spells CASREGTKPYEQYF. CDR3 nucleotide sequence: TGTGCCAGCAGAGAGGGGACTAAACCCTACGAGCAGTACTTC.

This clone was observed a few times. This sample also contains other DNA sequences that code for the same CDR3. The gene calls are TRBV19 and TRBJ1-2; tentatively, D is TRBD1 (6 bases). Deletions cut 3 bases from V and 5 bases from J, with 10 bases between. Germline values: CDR1 LNHDA, CDR2 SQIVND (reference sequence). This CDR3 spans 13 amino acids. The CDR3 DNA sequence: TGTGCCAGTAGTATTGGGCAGGGGTATGGCTACACCTTC. Amino acid sequence: CASSIGQGYGYTF.

The V gene is TRBV18, the J gene TRBJ1-5; no definite D call. CDR3 length equals 13 residues. In germline, CDR1 is KGHSH, CDR2 LQKENI. The V end lost 2 bases, the J end lost 5 bases, and 7 bases lay between the germline ends. The CDR3 is CASSPSPDQPQHF. The CDR3 coding sequence is TGTGCCAGCTCACCAAGCCCTGATCAGCCCCAGCATTTT. The whole variable domain, filled in from reference TRBV18 and TRBJ1-5, reads NAGVMQNPRHLVRRRGQEARLRCSPMKGHSHVYWYRQLPEEGLKFMVYLQKENIIDESGMPKERFSAEFPKEGPSILRIQQVVRGDSAAYFCASSPSPDQPQHFGDGTRLSIL.

A few counts support this clone. J is TRBJ2-7 and V is TRBV7-8; D is ambiguous. The germline V and J ends were trimmed by 4 bases and 5 bases, with 18 bases remaining between them. Germline-derived CDR1 and CDR2 are SGHVS and FQNEAQ. This CDR3 is built from 15 residues. The chain's CDR3 is CASSSRRDSNHEQYF. DNA of the CDR3: TGTGCCAGCAGCTCCCGAAGAGACTCCAACCACGAGCAGTACTTC. Complete variable domain (other parts from reference TRBV7-8 and TRBJ2-7): GAGVSQSPRYKVAKRGQDVALRCDPISGHVSLFWYQQALGQGPEFLTYFQNEAQLDKSGLPSDRFFAERPEGSVSTLKIQRTQQEDSAVYLCASSSRRDSNHEQYFGPGTRLTVT.

This clone was detected only a few times. The V and J genes are TRBV3-1 (or the pseudogene TRBV3-2) and TRBJ2-5; D is unresolved. Trimming took off 1 base at V and 4 bases at J, with 10 bases between the two ends. This CDR3 has 14 residues. Per the germline V gene, CDR1 is LGHDT and CDR2 is YNNKEL (reference sequence). For the CDR3, the DNA is TGTGCCAGCAGCCAAGCGACTGCCCCAGAGACCCAGTACTTC. Protein sequence: CASSQATAPETQYF.

This clone showed up just a few times. The chain carries TRBV19 and TRBJ1-5; possibly TRBD1 for D (6 bases). The germline V and J ends were trimmed by 4 bases and 3 bases, with 19 bases remaining between them. This CDR3 is built from 17 residues. CDR1 and CDR2 from the germline V gene are LNHDA and SQIVND (reference sequence). CDR3 protein: CASSKNSGQGHNQPQHF. DNA for the CDR3: TGTGCCAGTAGTAAGAATTCAGGCCAGGGACACAATCAGCCCCAGCATTTT.

The CDR3 sequence: CASSARTGGGTEAFF. In DNA, the CDR3 is TGCGCCAGCAGCGCCCGGACAGGGGGGGGCACTGAAGCTTTCTTT. The rearrangement links TRBV5-1 to TRBJ1-1; TRBD1 aligns across 10 bases. Germline lookup yields CDR1 SGHRS and CDR2 YFSETQ. The CDR3 has 15 residues. V lost 4 bases, J lost 4 bases, and 7 bases stayed unmatched.

V gene TRBV27 combines with J gene TRBJ2-7, with TRBD1 matching 10 bases. The CDR3 is made up of 15 amino acids. V was pared by 6 bases and J by 6 bases, with 11 bases of the junction left unmatched. CDR1 and CDR2 (germline): MNHEY, SMNVEV (reference sequence). CDR3 protein: CASRLEGQGGSEQYF. The DNA of the CDR3 is TGTGCCAGCAGGTTAGAAGGACAGGGGGGTAGCGAGCAGTACTTC.

This chain connects TRBV7-8 to TRBJ2-7; 13 positions agree with TRBD2. V gave up 11 bases and J gave up 4 bases; unmatched junction bases: 8. Germline CDR1 SGHVS, CDR2 FQNEAQ. The length of the CDR3 is 14 residues. This CDR3 is CAVSPGLAGYEQYF. DNA of the CDR3: TGTGCCGTTTCACCGGGACTAGCGGGGTACGAGCAGTACTTC.

The chain is built from TRBV3-1 (or the pseudogene TRBV3-2) and TRBJ1-1; a possible D gene is TRBD1 (5 bases). Germline V lookup: CDR1 LGHDT, CDR2 YNNKEL (reference sequence). The V gene lost 3 bases and the J gene lost 1 base, with 12 bases spanning the gap. The CDR3 covers 15 residues. Here the CDR3 reads CASSHLGLKNTEAFF. In DNA, the CDR3 is TGTGCCAGCAGCCACCTGGGACTAAAGAACACTGAAGCTTTCTTT.

This clone was seen only a few times. The rearrangement joins TRBV3-1 (or the pseudogene TRBV3-2) to TRBJ2-7; the D gene is possibly TRBD1 (5 bases). The germline V gene encodes CDR1 LGHDT and CDR2 YNNKEL (reference sequence). The CDR3 contains 13 residues. Deletions cut 4 bases from V and 2 bases from J, with 9 bases between. CDR3 DNA sequence: TGTGCCAGCAGCCGGGCAGGGCCCTACGAGCAGTACTTC. The encoded protein is CASSRAGPYEQYF.

This sequence joins TRBV11-2 and TRBJ1-1; no reliable D call. With 1 base removed from V and 1 base from J, the gap between germline ends came to 7 bases. Germline V CDR1 and CDR2: SGHAT, FQNNGV. This CDR3 is built from 14 residues. CDR3 DNA sequence: TGTGCCAGCAGCTTAGGTCCGTCGAACACTGAAGCTTTCTTT. Protein sequence: CASSLGPSNTEAFF.

This chain joins TRBV27 and TRBJ2-6, with 8 bases aligning to TRBD2. The germline V gene encodes CDR1 MNHEY and CDR2 SMNVEV (reference sequence). J lost 4 bases, V lost 7 bases, and 21 bases had no gene match. CDR3 length: 20 residues. DNA of the CDR3: TGTGCCAGCAAATCCGACAGTCGGGGGGGCCTTCGGAGAGGGGCCAACGTCCTGACTTTC. It codes for CASKSDSRGGLRRGANVLTF.

This clone was counted a few times. Other DNA sequences in the same sample also yield this CDR3. The rearrangement joins TRBV25-1 to TRBJ1-2; maybe TRBD1 (5 bases). Germline V gives CDR1 MGHDK, CDR2 SYGVNS. This CDR3 comprises 15 residues. V was trimmed by 3 bases and J by 4 bases, leaving 15 bases between them. This CDR3 is CASSDPGNPSYGYTF. CDR3 nucleotides: TGTGCCAGCAGTGACCCAGGGAACCCCAGCTATGGCTACACCTTC.

V usage is TRBV7-6 and J usage is TRBJ2-7, with D possibly matching TRBD1 (6 bases). The CDR3 is 14 amino acids. V lost 6 bases, J lost 2 bases, and 14 bases lay in between. CDR1 is SGHVS, CDR2 FNYEAQ, per germline. The CDR3 DNA sequence: TGTGCCAGCAGTGTGGGGGCAGGGGCCTACGAGCAGTACTTC. This encodes CASSVGAGAYEQYF.

The chain has TRBV19 and TRBJ2-2, with 14 bases aligning to TRBD2. CDR3 length: 18 residues. Germline lookup yields CDR1 LNHDA and CDR2 SQIVND (reference sequence). V dropped 3 bases and J dropped 2; count of bases not matched to a gene: 5. The CDR3 is CASSIGGTSGSNTGELFF. The CDR3 region has the DNA TGTGCCAGTAGTATTGGGGGGACTAGCGGGAGCAACACCGGGGAGCTGTTTTTT. The variable domain in full, with the rest retrieved from reference TRBV19 and TRBJ2-2, is DGGITQSPKYLFRKEGQNVTLSCEQNLNHDAMYWYRQDPGQGLRLIYYSQIVNDFQKGDIAEGYSVSREKKESFPLTVTSAQKNPTAFYLCASSIGGTSGSNTGELFFGEGSRLTVL.

The chain uses TRBV4-1 and TRBJ1-1; D is possibly TRBD1 (6 bases). The germline V gene encodes CDR1 MGHRA and CDR2 YSYEKL. V lost 4 bases, J lost 5 bases, and 14 bases lay in between. The CDR3 sequence is 14 residues long. CDR3 in amino acids: CASSLQGGWTEAFF. In DNA, the CDR3 is TGCGCCAGCAGCCTTCAAGGGGGTTGGACTGAAGCTTTCTTT.

The genes are TRBV3-1 (or the pseudogene TRBV3-2) and TRBJ2-3, with D possibly TRBD2 on 6 matching bases. The CDR3 consists of 20 residues. In germline, CDR1 is LGHDT, CDR2 YNNKEL (reference sequence). With 1 base removed from V and 3 bases from J, the gap between germline ends came to 26 bases. The chain's CDR3 is CASSQARGGRSAHRTDTQYF. The CDR3 DNA sequence: TGTGCCAGCAGCCAAGCGCGTGGGGGGAGGTCTGCCCACCGGACAGATACGCAGTATTTT.

The rearrangement joins TRBV9 to TRBJ1-2; TRBD1 matches at 7 bases. The CDR3 spans 15 residues. The junction had 12 bases not matched to a gene; V was cut back by 3 bases and J by 7 bases. Germline loops: CDR1 SGDLS, CDR2 YYNGEE. The CDR3: CASSAGGRDPRGYTF. The DNA of the CDR3 is TGTGCCAGCAGCGCAGGGGGTAGAGATCCCCGTGGCTACACCTTC.

DNA of the CDR3: TGTGCCAGCAGTTACTCCCTTGTCGAGGAGATCTATGGCTACACCTTC. Encoded protein: CASSYSLVEEIYGYTF. The chain couples TRBV6-6 to TRBJ1-2; no reliable D call. The CDR3 contains 16 residues. Germline values: CDR1 MNHNY, CDR2 SVGAGI (reference sequence). V was trimmed by 0 bases and J by 4 bases, leaving 15 bases between them.

The genes are TRBV7-9 and TRBJ1-2; 11 bases map to TRBD1. Trimming took 6 bases from V and 6 from J; bases not matched to a gene: 9. CDR1 is SEHNR and CDR2 is FQNEAQ in the germline V gene (reference sequence). CDR3 size: 15 residues. CDR3 sequence reads: CASSATGQGADGYTF. The CDR3 region has the DNA TGTGCCAGCAGTGCCACTGGACAGGGGGCGGATGGCTACACCTTC.

The rearrangement links TRBV5-1 to TRBJ2-5; D gene uncertain. V gave up 2 bases and J gave up 3 bases, with 2 bases separating them. Looked up from germline, CDR1 is SGHRS and CDR2 is YFSETQ. The CDR3 runs to 11 residues. Here the CDR3 reads CASSFEETQYF. CDR3 bases: TGCGCCAGCAGCTTCGAAGAGACCCAGTACTTC.

The rearrangement links TRBV5-4 to TRBJ2-3, with D tentatively TRBD2 (6 bases). The CDR3 is 16 amino acids. V was trimmed by 3 bases and J by 1 base, leaving 15 bases between them. CDR1 is SGHNT and CDR2 is YYREEE in the germline V gene (reference sequence). This chain's CDR3 is CASSWLEGLGTDTQYF. For the CDR3, the DNA is TGTGCCAGCAGCTGGTTAGAGGGACTCGGCACAGATACGCAGTATTTT.

The count of this clone is one. CDR3: CASTFGRGQGAPFF. CDR3 coding DNA: TGTGCCAGCACTTTCGGGAGGGGGCAGGGTGCCCCGTTCTTC. The V call is TRBV6-5, the J call TRBJ2-1; maybe TRBD2 (8 bases). V dropped 7 bases and J dropped 15 bases, with 25 bases sitting between them. This CDR3 is 14 amino acids long. Germline V CDR1 and CDR2: MNHEY, SVGAGI.

The chain is built from TRBV5-6 and TRBJ2-5; the match to TRBD1 covers 11 bases. CDR3 size: 15 residues. CDR1 is SGHDT and CDR2 is YYEEEE in the germline V gene. J lost 4 bases, V lost 4 bases, and 6 bases had no gene match. CDR3 coding DNA: TGTGCCAGCAGCCTACGCGGGACAGGGGGAGAGACCCAGTACTTC. It yields the protein CASSLRGTGGETQYF.

The chain employs TRBV5-1 and TRBJ2-3; TRBD2 matches 12 bases. The CDR3 length is 17 residues. CDR1 and CDR2 (germline): SGHRS, YFSETQ. V was pared by 1 base and J by 0 bases, with 3 bases of the junction left unmatched. This CDR3 reads CASSLFGLAGSTDTQYF. The CDR3 bases are TGCGCCAGCAGCTTGTTCGGACTAGCGGGGAGCACAGATACGCAGTATTTT.

The CDR3 spells CASSEDRGTYGYTF. DNA for the CDR3: TGTGCCAGTAGTGAGGACAGGGGAACCTATGGCTACACCTTC. This rearrangement joins TRBV19 to TRBJ1-2; 9 bases match TRBD1. J was trimmed by 4 bases and V by 5 bases; bases with no gene match: 5. The CDR3 totals 14 residues. The germline gives CDR1 LNHDA, CDR2 SQIVND (reference sequence).

CDR3 sequence (DNA): TGTGCCAGTAGTAGTTCCGGATGGGGGGACCACTTCAATGAGCAGTTCTTC. Translation gives CASSSSGWGDHFNEQFF. V is TRBV19 and J is TRBJ2-1, with a possible D match to TRBD2 (6 bases). Trimming took off 4 bases at V and 6 bases at J, with 22 bases between the two ends. The CDR3 covers 17 residues. Germline CDR1 is LNHDA and CDR2 is SQIVND (reference sequence).

The rearrangement joins TRBV9 to TRBJ1-4, with 8 bases lining up with TRBD1. There are 14 residues in the CDR3. V dropped 4 bases and J dropped 8; count of bases not matched to a gene: 7. CDR1 and CDR2 (germline): SGDLS, YYNGEE. The CDR3: CASSLTGGQEKLFF. CDR3 nucleotide sequence: TGTGCCAGCAGCCTCACAGGGGGTCAGGAAAAACTGTTTTTT.